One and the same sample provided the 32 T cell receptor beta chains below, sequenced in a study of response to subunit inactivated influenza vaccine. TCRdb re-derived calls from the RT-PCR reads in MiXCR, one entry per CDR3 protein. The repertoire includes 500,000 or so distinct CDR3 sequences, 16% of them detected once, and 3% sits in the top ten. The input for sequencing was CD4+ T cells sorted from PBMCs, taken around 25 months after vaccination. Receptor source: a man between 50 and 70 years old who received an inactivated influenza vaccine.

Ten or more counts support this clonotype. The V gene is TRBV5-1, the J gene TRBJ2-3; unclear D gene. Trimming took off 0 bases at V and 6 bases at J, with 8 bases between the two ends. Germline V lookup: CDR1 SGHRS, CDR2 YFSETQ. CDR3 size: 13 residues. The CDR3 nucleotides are TGCGCCAGCAGCTTGGGGGCGCGGGATACGCAGTATTTT. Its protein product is CASSLGARDTQYF. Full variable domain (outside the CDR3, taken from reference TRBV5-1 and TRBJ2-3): KAGVTQTPRYLIKTRGQQVTLSCSPISGHRSVSWYQQTPGQGLQFLFEYFSETQRNKGNFPGRFSGRQFSNSRSEMNVSTLELGDSALYLCASSLGARDTQYFGPGTRLTVL.

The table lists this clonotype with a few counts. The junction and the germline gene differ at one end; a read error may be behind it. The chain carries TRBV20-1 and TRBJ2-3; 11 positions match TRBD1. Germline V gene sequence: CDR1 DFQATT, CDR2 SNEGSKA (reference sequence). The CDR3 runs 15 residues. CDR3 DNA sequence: TGCAGTGCCAGAGGGACAGGGGGACTCACAGATACGCAGTATTTT. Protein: CSARGTGGLTDTQYF.

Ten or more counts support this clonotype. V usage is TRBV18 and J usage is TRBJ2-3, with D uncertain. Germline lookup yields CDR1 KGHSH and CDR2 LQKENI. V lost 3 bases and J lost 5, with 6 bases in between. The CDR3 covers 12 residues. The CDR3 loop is CASSPTQDTQYF. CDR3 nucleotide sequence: TGTGCCAGCTCACCGACCCAAGATACGCAGTATTTT.

The chain's CDR3 is CASRVVGELFF. The CDR3 DNA is TGTGCCAGCAGAGTTGTCGGGGAGCTGTTTTTT. V gene TRBV6-2 or TRBV6-3 combines with J gene TRBJ2-2; D unresolved. Germline V gene data show CDR1 as MNHEY and CDR2 as SVGEGT. The ends were cut back, 6 bases at V and 7 bases at J, with 6 bases in the middle. The CDR3 sequence is 11 residues long.

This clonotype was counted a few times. The DNA of the CDR3 is TGTGCCAGCAGCCGTACTAGCGGGGGGACAGAGACCCAGTACTTC. Translated, it gives CASSRTSGGTETQYF. The V and J genes are TRBV7-2 and TRBJ2-5, with 12 positions matching TRBD2. Unmatched junction bases numbered 5, after V lost 5 bases and J lost 4 bases. The length of the CDR3 is 15 residues. Germline loops: CDR1 SGHTA, CDR2 FQGNSA.

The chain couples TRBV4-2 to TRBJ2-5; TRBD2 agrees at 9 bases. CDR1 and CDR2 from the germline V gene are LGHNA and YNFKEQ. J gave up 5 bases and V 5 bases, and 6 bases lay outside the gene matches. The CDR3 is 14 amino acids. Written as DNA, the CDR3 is TGTGCCAGCAGCGGTGGGACTAGCAAGGAGACCCAGTACTTC. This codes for CASSGGTSKETQYF.

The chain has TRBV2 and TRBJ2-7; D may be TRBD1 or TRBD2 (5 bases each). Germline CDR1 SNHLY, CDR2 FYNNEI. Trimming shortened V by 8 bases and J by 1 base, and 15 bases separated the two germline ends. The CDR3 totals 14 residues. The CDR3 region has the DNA TGTGCCAGCTTAAGTCGGGGCGATTCCTACGAGCAGTACTTC. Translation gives CASLSRGDSYEQYF.

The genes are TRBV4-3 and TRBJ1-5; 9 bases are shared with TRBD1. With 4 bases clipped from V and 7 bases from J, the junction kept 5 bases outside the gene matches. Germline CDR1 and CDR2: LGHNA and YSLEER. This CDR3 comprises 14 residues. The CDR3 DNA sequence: TGCGCCAGCAGCCGAGGGACAGGGACACAGCCCCAGCATTTT. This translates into CASSRGTGTQPQHF.

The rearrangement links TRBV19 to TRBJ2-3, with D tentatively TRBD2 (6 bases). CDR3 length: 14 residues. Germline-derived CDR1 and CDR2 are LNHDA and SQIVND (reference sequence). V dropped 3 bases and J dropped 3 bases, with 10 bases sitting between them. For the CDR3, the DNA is TGTGCCAGTAGTATTTGGGGGGAAACAGATACGCAGTATTTT. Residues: CASSIWGETDTQYF.

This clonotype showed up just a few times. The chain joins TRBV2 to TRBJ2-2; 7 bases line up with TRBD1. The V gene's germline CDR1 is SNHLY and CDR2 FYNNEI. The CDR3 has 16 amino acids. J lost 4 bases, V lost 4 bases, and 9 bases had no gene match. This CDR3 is CASSVEKTGTTGELFF. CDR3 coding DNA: TGTGCCAGCAGTGTAGAGAAGACAGGGACCACCGGGGAGCTGTTTTTT.

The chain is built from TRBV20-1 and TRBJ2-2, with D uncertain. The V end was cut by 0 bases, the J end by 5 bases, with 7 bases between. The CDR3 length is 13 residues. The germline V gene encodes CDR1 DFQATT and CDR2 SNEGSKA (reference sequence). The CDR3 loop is CSARDWFTGELFF. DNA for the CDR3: TGCAGTGCTAGAGATTGGTTTACCGGGGAGCTGTTTTTT.

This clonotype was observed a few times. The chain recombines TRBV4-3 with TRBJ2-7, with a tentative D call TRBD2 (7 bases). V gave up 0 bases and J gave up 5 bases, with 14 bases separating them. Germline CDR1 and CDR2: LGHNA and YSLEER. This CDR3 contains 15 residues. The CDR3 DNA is TGCGCCAGCAGCCAAGATTTTACAGGGACTAACGAGCAGTACTTC. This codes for CASSQDFTGTNEQYF.

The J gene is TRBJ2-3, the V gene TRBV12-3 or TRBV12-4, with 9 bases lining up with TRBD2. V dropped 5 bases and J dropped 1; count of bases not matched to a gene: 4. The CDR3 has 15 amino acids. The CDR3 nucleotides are TGTGCCAGCAGTAAAGTAGCGGGGGGCACAGATACGCAGTATTTT. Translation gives CASSKVAGGTDTQYF.

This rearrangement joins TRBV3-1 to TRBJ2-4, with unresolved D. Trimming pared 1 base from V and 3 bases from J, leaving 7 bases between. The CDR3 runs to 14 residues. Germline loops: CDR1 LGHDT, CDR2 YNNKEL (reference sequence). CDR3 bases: TGTGCCAGCAGCCAAGCCGTGGGCAAAAACATTCAGTACTTC. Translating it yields CASSQAVGKNIQYF.

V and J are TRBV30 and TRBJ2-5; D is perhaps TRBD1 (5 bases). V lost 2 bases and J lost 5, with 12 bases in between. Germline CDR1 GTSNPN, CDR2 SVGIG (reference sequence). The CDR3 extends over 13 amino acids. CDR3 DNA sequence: TGTGCCTGGAGTCCACCCCCAGGGGAGACCCAGTACTTC. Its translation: CAWSPPPGETQYF.

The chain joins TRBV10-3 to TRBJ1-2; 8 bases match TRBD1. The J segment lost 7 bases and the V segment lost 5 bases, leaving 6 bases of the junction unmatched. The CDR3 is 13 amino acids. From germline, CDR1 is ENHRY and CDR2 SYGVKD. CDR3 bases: TGTGCCATCAGTATGACAGGGGATGGTGGCTACACCTTC. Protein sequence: CAISMTGDGGYTF.

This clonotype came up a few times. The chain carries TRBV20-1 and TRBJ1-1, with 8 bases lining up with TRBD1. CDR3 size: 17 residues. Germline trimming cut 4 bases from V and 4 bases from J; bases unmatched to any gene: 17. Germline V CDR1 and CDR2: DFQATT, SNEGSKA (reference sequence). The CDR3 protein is CSAKRFGRGQRGTEAFF. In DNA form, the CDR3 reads TGCAGTGCTAAGCGGTTCGGCAGGGGGCAAAGGGGCACTGAAGCTTTCTTT.

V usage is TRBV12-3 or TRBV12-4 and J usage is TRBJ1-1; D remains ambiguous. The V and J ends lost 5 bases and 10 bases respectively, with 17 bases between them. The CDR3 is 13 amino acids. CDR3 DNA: TGTGCCAGCAGTCCCCGCCGTTCTAGCCGAGCTTTCTTT. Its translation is CASSPRRSSRAFF.

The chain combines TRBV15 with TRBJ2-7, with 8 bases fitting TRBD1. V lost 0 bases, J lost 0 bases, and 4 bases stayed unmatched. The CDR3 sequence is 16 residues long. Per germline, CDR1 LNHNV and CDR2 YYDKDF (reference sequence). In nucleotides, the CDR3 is TGTGCCACCAGCAGAGACCTAGGACAGGGCTCCTACGAGCAGTACTTC. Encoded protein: CATSRDLGQGSYEQYF.

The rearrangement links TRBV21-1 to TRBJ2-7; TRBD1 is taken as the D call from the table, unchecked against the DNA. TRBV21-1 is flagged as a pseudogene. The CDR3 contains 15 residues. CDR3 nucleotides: TGTGCCAGCAGTTCCCCCGGGATCCCGTCCTACGAGCAGTACTTC. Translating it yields CASSSPGIPSYEQYF.

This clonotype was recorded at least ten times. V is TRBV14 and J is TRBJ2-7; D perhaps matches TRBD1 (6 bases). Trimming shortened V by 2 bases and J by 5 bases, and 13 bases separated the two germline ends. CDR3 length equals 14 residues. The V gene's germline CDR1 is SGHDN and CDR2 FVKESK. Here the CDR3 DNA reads TGTGCCAGCAGCCAACGGATACAGGGTCACGAGCAGTACTTC. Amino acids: CASSQRIQGHEQYF.

In DNA form, the CDR3 reads TGTGCCAGCAGCCGGGGACAGGTAGTCAACAATGAGCAGTTCTTC. Translating it yields CASSRGQVVNNEQFF. This chain connects TRBV3-1 to TRBJ2-1; 8 bases are a match to TRBD1. Trimming cost V 4 bases and J 5 bases; bases outside gene matches: 7. The CDR3 totals 15 residues. Per the germline V gene, CDR1 is LGHDT and CDR2 is YNNKEL (reference sequence).

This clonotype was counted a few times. CDR3 in amino acids: CASSQLTGNNQPQHF. The CDR3 nucleotides are TGTGCCAGCAGCCAATTGACAGGAAACAATCAGCCCCAGCATTTT. The genes are TRBV7-2 and TRBJ1-5; possibly TRBD1 for D (6 bases). This CDR3 has 15 residues. Germline loops: CDR1 SGHTA, CDR2 FQGNSA. V shed 5 bases and J shed 3 bases, with 14 bases lying between them. Variable domain in full (rest from reference TRBV7-2 and TRBJ1-5): GAGVSQSPSNKVTEKGKDVELRCDPISGHTALYWYRQSLGQGLEFLIYFQGNSAPDKSGLPSDRFSAERTGGSVSTLTIQRTQQEDSAVYLCASSQLTGNNQPQHFGDGTRLSIL.

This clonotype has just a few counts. The CDR3 DNA reads as TGCAGTGCTAGGATGACCGTCCTGGACACTGAAGCTTTCTTT. Its protein is CSARMTVLDTEAFF. This rearrangement joins TRBV20-1 to TRBJ1-1, with D uncertain. Germline CDR1 reads DFQATT; CDR2 reads SNEGSKA (reference sequence). The CDR3 is made up of 14 amino acids. V gave up 3 bases and J gave up 3 bases, with 14 bases separating them.

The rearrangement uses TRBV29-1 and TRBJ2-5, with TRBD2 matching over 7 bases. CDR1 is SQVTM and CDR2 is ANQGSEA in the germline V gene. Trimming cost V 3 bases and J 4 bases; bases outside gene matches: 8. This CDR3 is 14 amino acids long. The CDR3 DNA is TGCAGCGTTGAGCAGGCAGGGAGGGGAGAGACCCAGTACTTC. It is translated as CSVEQAGRGETQYF.

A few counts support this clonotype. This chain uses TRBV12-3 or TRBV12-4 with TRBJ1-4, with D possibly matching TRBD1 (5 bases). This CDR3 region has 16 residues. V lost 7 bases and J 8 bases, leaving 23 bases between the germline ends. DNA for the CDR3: TGTGCCAGCACCCCCGGGTTAGGGGCGGGTAGGGAAAAACTGTTTTTT. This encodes CASTPGLGAGREKLFF.

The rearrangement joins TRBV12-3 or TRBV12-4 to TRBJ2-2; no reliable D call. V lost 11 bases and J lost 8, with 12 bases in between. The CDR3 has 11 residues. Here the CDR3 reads CAWETPGELFF. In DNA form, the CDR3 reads TGTGCCTGGGAAACACCGGGGGAGCTGTTTTTT.

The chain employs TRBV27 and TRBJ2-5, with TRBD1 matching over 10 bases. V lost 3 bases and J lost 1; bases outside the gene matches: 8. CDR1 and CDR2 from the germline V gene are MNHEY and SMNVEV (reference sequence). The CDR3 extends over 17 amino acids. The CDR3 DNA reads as TGTGCCAGCAGTTTGTTTGGACAGGGGGGTCCCCAAGAGACCCAGTACTTC. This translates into CASSLFGQGGPQETQYF.

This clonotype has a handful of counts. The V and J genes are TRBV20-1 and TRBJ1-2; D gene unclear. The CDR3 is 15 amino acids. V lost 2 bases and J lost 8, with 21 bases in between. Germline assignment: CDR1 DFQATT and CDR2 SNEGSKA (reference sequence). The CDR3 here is CSARIQNEEAHGYTF. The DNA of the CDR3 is TGCAGTGCTAGAATCCAAAACGAGGAGGCGCACGGCTACACCTTC.

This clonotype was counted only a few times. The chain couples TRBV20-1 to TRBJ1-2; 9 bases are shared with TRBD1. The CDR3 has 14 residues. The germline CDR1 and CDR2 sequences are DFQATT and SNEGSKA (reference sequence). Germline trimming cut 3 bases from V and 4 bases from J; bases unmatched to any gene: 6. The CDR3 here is CSASHRGLGYGYTF. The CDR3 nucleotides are TGCAGTGCTAGCCACAGGGGGCTGGGCTATGGCTACACCTTC.

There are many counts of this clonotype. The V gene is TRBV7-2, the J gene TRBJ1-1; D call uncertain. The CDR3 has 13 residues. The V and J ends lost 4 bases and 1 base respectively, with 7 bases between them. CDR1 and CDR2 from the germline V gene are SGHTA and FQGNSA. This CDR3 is CASSSEGNTEAFF. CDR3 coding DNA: TGTGCCAGCAGCTCCGAGGGGAACACTGAAGCTTTCTTT.

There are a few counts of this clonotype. CDR3: CASSPAAMNTGELFF. The CDR3 DNA reads as TGTGCCAGCAGCCCGGCAGCGATGAACACCGGGGAGCTGTTTTTT. This chain joins TRBV27 and TRBJ2-2; D is uncertain. Germline V gene sequence: CDR1 MNHEY, CDR2 SMNVEV (reference sequence). The CDR3 sequence is 15 residues long. Trimming removed 6 bases at V and 1 base at J, with 12 bases between.